Detailed here is one TCR beta chain. What it binds is not known. Trimming took 5 bases from V and 6 from J; bases not matched to a gene: 5. This CDR3 region has 14 residues. Germline V lookup: CDR1 SGHTA, CDR2 FQGNSA. This sample stems from a study of T cell responses to AZD1222 COVID-19 vaccine. Whole-study results and caveats: Spike-specific TCR breadth and depth both grew after two AZD1222 doses.

The protocol was immunoSEQ multiplex PCR, while the TCRdb copy is restricted to in-frame clones and leaves out a portion. This sample has about 160,000 clones; 90% to 95% occur once, and the top ten carry 1.5% to 2%. This sequence joins TRBV7-2 and TRBJ1-5, with 9 bases that match TRBD1. The specimen was peripheral blood, collected on day 0 of AZD1222 vaccination. This sequence originates from an adult in good health. Here the CDR3 reads CASSPRQGGQPQHF. The CDR3 region has the DNA TGTGCCAGCAGCCCTCGACAGGGGGGTCAGCCCCAGCATTTT. Full variable domain (missing parts from reference TRBV7-2 and TRBJ1-5): GAGVSQSPSNKVTEKGKDVELRCDPISGHTALYWYRQSLGQGLEFLIYFQGNSAPDKSGLPSDRFSAERTGGSVSTLTIQRTQQEDSAVYLCASSPRQGGQPQHFGDGTRLSIL.